The 9 T cell receptor beta chains below were found in one sample sequenced in a study of T cells in Graves' hyperthyroidism and ophthalmopathy. Regions amplified from RNA transcripts were the TCR beta CDR3 regions. When the TCR CDR3 underwent first-round RT-PCR, the HTBI primer set was used. TCRdb independently ran MiXCR on the multiplex PCR reads; one entry per CDR3 protein. The table has hundreds of thousands of distinct CDR3 sequences, more than 14% seen once. The sequencing input was blood. The source is a woman in her 50s with Graves' ophthalmopathy.

This clonotype showed up just a few times. This sequence joins TRBV5-1 and TRBJ2-5, with TRBD2 identical over 8 bases. The CDR3 loop spans 16 amino acids. The ends lost 0 bases at V and 3 bases at J; junction bases unmatched: 7. Germline loops: CDR1 SGHRS, CDR2 YFSETQ. CDR3 DNA sequence: TGCGCCAGCAGCTTGGAAGCGGGAGACCTAAAAGAGACCCAGTACTTC. Protein sequence: CASSLEAGDLKETQYF.

This clonotype was seen repeatedly, ten times or more. This chain uses TRBV24-1 with TRBJ2-1; no clear D gene. V was shortened by 0 bases and J by 10 bases, with 6 bases between the two germline ends. There are 12 residues in the CDR3. Germline V gives CDR1 KGHDR, CDR2 SFDVKD. The CDR3, as DNA: TGTGCCACCAGTGATTTGGAGCCGGAGCAGTTCTTC. It translates to CATSDLEPEQFF.

This clonotype has at least ten counts. This sequence joins TRBV11-2 and TRBJ2-4, with D perhaps TRBD1 (8 bases). The length of the CDR3 is 19 residues. V gave up 5 bases and J gave up 0 bases, with 23 bases separating them. Per germline, CDR1 SGHAT and CDR2 FQNNGV. The DNA for the CDR3 is TGTGCCAGCAGCCCGGGGGGACAGGTCACTACCCTAGCCAAAAACATTCAGTACTTC. It is translated as CASSPGGQVTTLAKNIQYF.

This clonotype was observed at least ten times. This rearrangement joins TRBV3-1 to TRBJ2-1; D is ambiguous. V was shortened by 0 bases and J by 10 bases, with 10 bases between the two germline ends. The CDR3 is 13 residues long. Germline V lookup: CDR1 LGHDT, CDR2 YNNKEL (reference sequence). DNA for the CDR3: TGTGCCAGCAGCCAAGATCTGGGTGGGGAGCAGTTCTTC. Protein: CASSQDLGGEQFF.

This clonotype was seen ten or more times. The chain recombines TRBV6-2 or TRBV6-3 with TRBJ2-7; tentative D call: TRBD2 (5 bases). V lost 2 bases to trimming and J lost 3 bases, with 11 bases between them. CDR1 is MNHEY and CDR2 is SVGEGT in the germline V gene. This CDR3 has 14 amino acids. This CDR3 is CASSYGAGIYEQYF. In nucleotides, the CDR3 is TGTGCCAGCAGTTACGGCGCCGGGATCTACGAGCAGTACTTC.

This clonotype was counted many times. The V gene is TRBV11-2, the J gene TRBJ2-1; D might be TRBD1 or TRBD2, each matching 5 bases. Germline V gene lookup returns CDR1 SGHAT and CDR2 FQNNGV. CDR3 length: 17 residues. Trimming pared 5 bases from V and 5 bases from J, leaving 22 bases between. The CDR3 loop is CASSPRAEPLTDNEQFF. CDR3 nucleotides: TGTGCCAGCAGCCCTCGAGCGGAGCCACTGACAGACAATGAGCAGTTCTTC.

This clonotype was found a few times. V usage is TRBV7-9 and J usage is TRBJ1-1; D is possibly TRBD1 (6 bases). Trimming removed 3 bases from V and 0 bases from J, with 17 bases in between. This CDR3 is built from 17 residues. CDR1 SEHNR and CDR2 FQNEAQ come from the germline V gene (reference sequence). CDR3 in amino acids: CASSFRPGGLMNTEAFF. As DNA, the CDR3 is TGTGCCAGCAGCTTTAGGCCGGGGGGGCTGATGAACACTGAAGCTTTCTTT.

This clonotype was recorded once. The junction departs from the called germline gene at one end, perhaps through a read error. The rearrangement uses TRBV28 and TRBJ2-4, with a possible D match to TRBD2 (5 bases). CDR1 is MDHEN, CDR2 SYDVKM, per germline. The CDR3 covers 14 residues. CDR3 loop: CASSQALAKNIQCF. For the CDR3, the DNA is TGTGCCAGCAGCCAAGCCCTAGCCAAAAACATTCAGTGCTTC.

The rearrangement links TRBV10-2 to TRBJ2-3; D is undetermined. The CDR3 covers 14 residues. V was trimmed by 0 bases and J by 6 bases, leaving 10 bases between them. CDR1 and CDR2 from the germline V gene are WSHSY and SAAADI. The CDR3 DNA follows: TGCGCCAGCAGTGAGTCGGGCTCTTTTGATACGCAGTATTTT. Translated: CASSESGSFDTQYF.